The present T cell receptor beta chain was sequenced within a study of blood T cell repertoires in COVID-19. Study as a whole: Acute and convalescent COVID-19 specimens originated in the United States, Italy and Spain.

The CDR3 length is 16 residues. Trimming took 4 bases from V and 3 from J; bases not matched to a gene: 4. CDR1 and CDR2 (germline): SGHTA, FQGTGA. As processed by the authors: Amplifying reference gene primers gave estimates of nucleated cell counts. The table came from immunoSEQ multiplex PCR; TCRdb's copy has only in-frame clones and leaves some out. V and J calls and clone size are as listed in that table; D and trimming were resolved from the DNA. The sample contains around 60,000 clones, about four fifths of which appear only once. The V call is TRBV7-3, the J call TRBJ2-2; 11 bases are shared with TRBD1. The sequenced sample consisted of peripheral blood. The receptor was derived from a woman aged 80 or older with acute or convalescent COVID-19. For the CDR3, the DNA is TGTGCCAGCAGCTCACGGACAGGGGGCGACACCGGGGAGCTGTTTTTT. It specifies CASSSRTGGDTGELFF.